This TCR beta chain derives from a study of T-cell reconstitution after alpha-beta-depleted transplantation in children. Study outcomes and limitations: Certain patients had high TCRbeta diversity at day 60, and it came from recipient T cells and thymic progenitors that survived.

This CDR3 is 14 amino acids long. The germline CDR1 and CDR2 sequences are LGHDT and YNNKEL (reference sequence). V shed 1 base and J shed 7 bases, with 13 bases lying between them. The TCRbeta library incorporated unique molecular identifiers. MiXCR was run by TCRdb on the PCR reads, yielding one entry per CDR3 protein. The sample contains 200,000 to 300,000 distinct CDR3 sequences, roughly 25% of which appear only once. Notes on this clonotype: Its antigen is undetermined.

The rearrangement links TRBV3-1 to TRBJ1-1; D not resolved. This specimen consisted of PBMCs, mostly from graft donor cells, obtained 360 days after TCRalphabeta/CD19-depleted stem cell transplant. The TCR comes from a female patient aged 2 to 10 who had a stem cell transplant for congenital amegakaryocytic thrombocytopenia, so the T cells may come from the graft donor. The CDR3: CASSQGLSGREAFF. The CDR3 DNA follows: TGTGCCAGCAGCCAAGGTTTGTCTGGTCGTGAAGCTTTCTTT.